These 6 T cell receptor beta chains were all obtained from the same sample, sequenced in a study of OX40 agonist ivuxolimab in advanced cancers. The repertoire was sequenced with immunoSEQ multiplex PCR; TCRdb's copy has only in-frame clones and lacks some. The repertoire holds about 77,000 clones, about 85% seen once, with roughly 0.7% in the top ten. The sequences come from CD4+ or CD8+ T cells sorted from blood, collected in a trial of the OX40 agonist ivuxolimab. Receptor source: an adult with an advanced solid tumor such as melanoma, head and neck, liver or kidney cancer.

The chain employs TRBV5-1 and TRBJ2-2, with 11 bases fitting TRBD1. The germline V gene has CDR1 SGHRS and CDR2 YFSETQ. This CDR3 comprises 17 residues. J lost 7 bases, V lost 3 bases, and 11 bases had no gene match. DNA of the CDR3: TGCGCCAGCAGCTACTACCCGGGACAGGGGGATAACGGGGAGCTGTTTTTT. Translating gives CASSYYPGQGDNGELFF.

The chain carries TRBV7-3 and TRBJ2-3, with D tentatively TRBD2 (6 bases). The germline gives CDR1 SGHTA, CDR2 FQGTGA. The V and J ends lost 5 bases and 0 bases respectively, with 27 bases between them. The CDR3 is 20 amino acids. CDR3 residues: CASSQSGGLSAIRSTDTQYF. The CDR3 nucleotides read TGTGCCAGCAGCCAGAGTGGAGGGCTATCGGCGATAAGGAGCACAGATACGCAGTATTTT.

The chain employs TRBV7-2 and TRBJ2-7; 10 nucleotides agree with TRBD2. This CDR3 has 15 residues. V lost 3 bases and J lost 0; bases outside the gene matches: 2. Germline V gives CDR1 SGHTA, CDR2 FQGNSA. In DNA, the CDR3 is TGTGCCAGCAGCTTTAGCGGGGGGTTCTCCTACGAGCAGTACTTC. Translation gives CASSFSGGFSYEQYF. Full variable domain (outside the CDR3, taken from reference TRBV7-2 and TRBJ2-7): GAGVSQSPSNKVTEKGKDVELRCDPISGHTALYWYRQSLGQGLEFLIYFQGNSAPDKSGLPSDRFSAERTGGSVSTLTIQRTQQEDSAVYLCASSFSGGFSYEQYFGPGTRLTVT.

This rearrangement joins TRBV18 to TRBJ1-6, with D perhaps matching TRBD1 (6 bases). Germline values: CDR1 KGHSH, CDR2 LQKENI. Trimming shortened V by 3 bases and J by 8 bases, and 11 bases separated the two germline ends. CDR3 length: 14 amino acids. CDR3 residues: CASSPDSADSPLHF. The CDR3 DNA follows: TGTGCCAGCTCACCGGACAGCGCGGATTCACCCCTCCACTTT.

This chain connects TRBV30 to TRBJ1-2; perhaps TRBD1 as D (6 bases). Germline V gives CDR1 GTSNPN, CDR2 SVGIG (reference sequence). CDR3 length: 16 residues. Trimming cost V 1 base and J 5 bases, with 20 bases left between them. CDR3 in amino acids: CAWSDGGTGISYGYTF. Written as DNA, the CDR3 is TGTGCCTGGAGTGATGGGGGAACAGGGATAAGTTATGGCTACACCTTC. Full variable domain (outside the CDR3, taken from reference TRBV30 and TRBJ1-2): SQTIHQWPATLVQPVGSPLSLECTVEGTSNPNLYWYRQAAGRGLQLLFYSVGIGQISSEVPQNLSASRPQDRQFILSSKKLLLSDSGFYLCAWSDGGTGISYGYTFGSGTRLTVV.

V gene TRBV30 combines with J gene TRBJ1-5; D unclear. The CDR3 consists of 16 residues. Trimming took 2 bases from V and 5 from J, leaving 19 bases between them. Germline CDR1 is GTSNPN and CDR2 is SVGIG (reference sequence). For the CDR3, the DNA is TGTGCCTGGAGTCGCGGGATGGACTCGGCTTATCAGCCCCAGCATTTT. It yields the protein CAWSRGMDSAYQPQHF.